The following is a T cell receptor beta chain sequence with its context. Its antigen is still unknown. These data come from a study of identical twins. Study results and caveats: In monozygotic twins, models underestimated the sharing of out-of-frame TCR alpha.

CDR1 is MNHEY, CDR2 SMNVEV, per germline (reference sequence). V was trimmed by 6 bases and J by 0 bases, leaving 12 bases between them. The CDR3 has 14 residues. TCRdb reprocessed the 5' RACE reads via MiXCR and lists one record per CDR3 protein. The sample has about 430,000 distinct CDR3 sequences; approximately 17% are singletons. This TCR derives from a man over 45 in good health. The sequenced material came from naive T cells sorted from blood. The rearrangement joins TRBV27 to TRBJ2-7; TRBD1 might be the D (6 bases). In nucleotides, the CDR3 is TGTGCCAGCAGCCGTGGCAGGGGCTCCTACGAGCAGTACTTC. It yields the protein CASSRGRGSYEQYF.